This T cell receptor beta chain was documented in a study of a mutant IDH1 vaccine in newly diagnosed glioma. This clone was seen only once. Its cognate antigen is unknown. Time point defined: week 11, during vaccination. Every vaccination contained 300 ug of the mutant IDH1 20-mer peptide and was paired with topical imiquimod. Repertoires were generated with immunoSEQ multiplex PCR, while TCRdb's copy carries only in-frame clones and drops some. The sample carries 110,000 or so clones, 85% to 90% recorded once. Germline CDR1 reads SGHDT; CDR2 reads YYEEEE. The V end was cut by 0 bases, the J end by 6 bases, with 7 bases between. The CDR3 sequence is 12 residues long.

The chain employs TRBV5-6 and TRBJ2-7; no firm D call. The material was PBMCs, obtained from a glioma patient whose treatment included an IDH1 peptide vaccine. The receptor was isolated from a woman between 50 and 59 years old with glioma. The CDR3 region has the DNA TGTGCCAGCAGCTTGGGTGGTTCCGAGCAGTACTTC. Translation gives CASSLGGSEQYF.